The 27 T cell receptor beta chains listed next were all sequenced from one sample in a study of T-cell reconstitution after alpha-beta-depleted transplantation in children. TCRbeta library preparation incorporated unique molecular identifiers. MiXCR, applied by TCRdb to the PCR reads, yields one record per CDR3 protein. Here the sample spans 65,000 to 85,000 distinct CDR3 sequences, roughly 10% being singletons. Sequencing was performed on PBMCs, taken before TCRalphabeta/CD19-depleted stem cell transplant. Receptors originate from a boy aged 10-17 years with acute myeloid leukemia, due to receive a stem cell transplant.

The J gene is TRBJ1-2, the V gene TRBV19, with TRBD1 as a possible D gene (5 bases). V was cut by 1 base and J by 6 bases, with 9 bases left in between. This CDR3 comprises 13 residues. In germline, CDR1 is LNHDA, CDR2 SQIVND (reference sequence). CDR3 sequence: CASSIGRDHGYTF. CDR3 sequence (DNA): TGTGCCAGTAGTATAGGCAGGGACCATGGCTACACCTTC. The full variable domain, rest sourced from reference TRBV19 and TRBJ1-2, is DGGITQSPKYLFRKEGQNVTLSCEQNLNHDAMYWYRQDPGQGLRLIYYSQIVNDFQKGDIAEGYSVSREKKESFPLTVTSAQKNPTAFYLCASSIGRDHGYTFGSGTRLTVV.

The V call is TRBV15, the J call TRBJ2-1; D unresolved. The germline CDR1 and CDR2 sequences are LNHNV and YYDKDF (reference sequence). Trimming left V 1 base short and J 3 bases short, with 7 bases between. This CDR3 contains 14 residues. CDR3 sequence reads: CATSRAGSYNEQFF. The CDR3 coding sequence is TGTGCCACCAGCAGAGCGGGCAGCTACAATGAGCAGTTCTTC.

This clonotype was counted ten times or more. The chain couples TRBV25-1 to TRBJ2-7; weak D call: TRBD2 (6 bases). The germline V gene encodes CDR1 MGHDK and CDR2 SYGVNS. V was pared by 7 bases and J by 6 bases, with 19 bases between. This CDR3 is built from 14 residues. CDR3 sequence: CASTNGGVAGEQYF. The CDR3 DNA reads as TGTGCCAGCACCAATGGAGGGGTCGCGGGCGAGCAGTACTTC.

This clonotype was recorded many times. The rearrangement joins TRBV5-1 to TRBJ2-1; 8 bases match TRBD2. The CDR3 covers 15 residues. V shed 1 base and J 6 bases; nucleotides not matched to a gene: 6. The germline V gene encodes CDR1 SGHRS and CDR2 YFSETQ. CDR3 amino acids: CASSLFSGVTNEQFF. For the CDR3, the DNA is TGCGCCAGCAGCTTGTTTAGCGGGGTAACCAATGAGCAGTTCTTC. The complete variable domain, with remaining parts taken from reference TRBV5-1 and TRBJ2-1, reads KAGVTQTPRYLIKTRGQQVTLSCSPISGHRSVSWYQQTPGQGLQFLFEYFSETQRNKGNFPGRFSGRQFSNSRSEMNVSTLELGDSALYLCASSLFSGVTNEQFFGPGTRLTVL.

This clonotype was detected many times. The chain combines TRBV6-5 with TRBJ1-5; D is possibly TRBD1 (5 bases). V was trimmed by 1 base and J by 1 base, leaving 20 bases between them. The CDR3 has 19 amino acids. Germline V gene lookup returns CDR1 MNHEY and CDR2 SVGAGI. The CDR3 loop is CASSYFRDATQGSNQPQHF. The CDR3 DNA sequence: TGTGCCAGCAGTTACTTCCGGGACGCCACTCAGGGAAGCAATCAGCCCCAGCATTTT.

CDR3 coding DNA: TGTGCCAGCAGTTCAACGGGGAGCACCGGGGAGCTGTTTTTT. Amino acid sequence: CASSSTGSTGELFF. The gene calls are TRBV28 and TRBJ2-2; D possibly corresponds to TRBD2 (5 bases). Trimming cost V 4 bases and J 4 bases, with 10 bases left between them. This CDR3 has 14 amino acids. Germline V gene lookup returns CDR1 MDHEN and CDR2 SYDVKM.

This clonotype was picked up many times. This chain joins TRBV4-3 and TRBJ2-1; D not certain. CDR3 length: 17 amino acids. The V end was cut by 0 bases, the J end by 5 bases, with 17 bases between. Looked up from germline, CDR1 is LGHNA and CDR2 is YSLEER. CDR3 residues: CASSQEVPLDADNEQFF. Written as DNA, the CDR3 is TGCGCCAGCAGCCAAGAAGTCCCCCTAGACGCGGACAATGAGCAGTTCTTC.

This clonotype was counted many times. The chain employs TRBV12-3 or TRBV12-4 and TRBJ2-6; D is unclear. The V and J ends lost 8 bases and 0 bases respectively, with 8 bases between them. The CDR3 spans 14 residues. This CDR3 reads CASASLSGANVLTF. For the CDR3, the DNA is TGTGCCAGCGCGAGTCTCTCTGGGGCCAACGTCCTGACTTTC.

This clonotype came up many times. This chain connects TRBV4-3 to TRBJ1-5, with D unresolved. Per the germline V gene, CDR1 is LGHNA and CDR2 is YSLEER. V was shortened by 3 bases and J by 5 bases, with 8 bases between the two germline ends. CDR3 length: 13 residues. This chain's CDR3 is CASSQSRDQPQHF. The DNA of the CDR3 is TGCGCCAGCAGCCAGAGTAGGGATCAGCCCCAGCATTTT.

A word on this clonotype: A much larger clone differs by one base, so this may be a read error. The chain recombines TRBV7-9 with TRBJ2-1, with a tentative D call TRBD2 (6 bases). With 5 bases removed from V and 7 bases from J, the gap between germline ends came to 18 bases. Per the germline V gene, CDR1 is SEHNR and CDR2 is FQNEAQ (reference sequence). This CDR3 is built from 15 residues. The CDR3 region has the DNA TGTGCCAGCAGCGAGTTGAGGGAGGCGTTGAATGAGCAGTTCTTC. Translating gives CASSELREALNEQFF.

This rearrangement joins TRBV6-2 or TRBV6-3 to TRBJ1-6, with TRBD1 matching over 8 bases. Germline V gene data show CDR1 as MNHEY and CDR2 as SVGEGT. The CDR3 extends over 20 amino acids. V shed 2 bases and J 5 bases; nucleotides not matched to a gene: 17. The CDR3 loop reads CASSYTYPGQGDYHNSPLHF. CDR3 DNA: TGTGCCAGCAGTTACACCTATCCCGGACAGGGTGATTATCATAATTCACCCCTCCACTTT.

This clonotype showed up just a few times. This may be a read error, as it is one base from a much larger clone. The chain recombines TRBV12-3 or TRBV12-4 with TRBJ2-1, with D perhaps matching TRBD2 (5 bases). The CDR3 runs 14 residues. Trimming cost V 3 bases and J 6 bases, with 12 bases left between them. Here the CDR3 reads CASSFIRAGNEQFF. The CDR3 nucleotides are TGTGCCAGCAGTTTTATCCGGGCGGGCAATGAGCAGTTCTTC.

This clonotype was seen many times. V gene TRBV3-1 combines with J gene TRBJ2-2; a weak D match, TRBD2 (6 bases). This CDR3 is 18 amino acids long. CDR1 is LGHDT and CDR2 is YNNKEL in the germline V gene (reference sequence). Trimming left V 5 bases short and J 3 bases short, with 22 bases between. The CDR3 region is CASSSKSLSSGYTGELFF. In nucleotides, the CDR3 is TGTGCCAGCAGCTCAAAAAGTTTGTCGAGCGGGTACACCGGGGAGCTGTTTTTT. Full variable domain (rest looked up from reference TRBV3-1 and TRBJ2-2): DTAVSQTPKYLVTQMGNDKSIKCEQNLGHDTMYWYKQDSKKFLKIMFSYNNKELIINETVPNRFSPKSPDKAHLNLHINSLELGDSAVYFCASSSKSLSSGYTGELFFGEGSRLTVL.

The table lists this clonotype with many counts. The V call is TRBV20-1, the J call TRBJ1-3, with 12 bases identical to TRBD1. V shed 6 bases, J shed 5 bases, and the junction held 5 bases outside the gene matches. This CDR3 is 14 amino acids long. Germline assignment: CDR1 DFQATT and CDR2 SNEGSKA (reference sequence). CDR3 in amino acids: CSARDRGPRNTIYF. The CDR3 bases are TGCAGTGCACGGGACAGGGGGCCGAGAAACACCATATATTTT.

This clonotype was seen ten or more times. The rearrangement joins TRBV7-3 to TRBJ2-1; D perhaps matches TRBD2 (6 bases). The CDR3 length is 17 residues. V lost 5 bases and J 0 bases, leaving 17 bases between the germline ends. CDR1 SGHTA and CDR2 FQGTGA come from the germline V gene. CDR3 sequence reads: CASSKDSGSSSYNEQFF. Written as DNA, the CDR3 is TGTGCCAGCAGCAAAGATAGCGGCTCTAGCTCCTACAATGAGCAGTTCTTC.

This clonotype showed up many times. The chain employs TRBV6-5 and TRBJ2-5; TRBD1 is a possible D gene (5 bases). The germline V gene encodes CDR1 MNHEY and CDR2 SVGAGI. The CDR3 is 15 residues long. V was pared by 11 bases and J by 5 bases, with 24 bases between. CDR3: CASNPARVFGETQYF. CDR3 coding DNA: TGTGCCTCGAACCCGGCCAGGGTCTTTGGGGAGACCCAGTACTTC.

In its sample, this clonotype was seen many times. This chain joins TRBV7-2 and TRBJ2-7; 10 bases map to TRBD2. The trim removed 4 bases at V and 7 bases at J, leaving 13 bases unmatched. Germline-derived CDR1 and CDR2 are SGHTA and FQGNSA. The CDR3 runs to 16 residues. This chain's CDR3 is CASSSRAASGRYEQYF. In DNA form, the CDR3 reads TGTGCCAGCAGCTCTCGGGCAGCTAGCGGGAGATATGAGCAGTACTTC. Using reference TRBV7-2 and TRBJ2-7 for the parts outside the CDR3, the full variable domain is GAGVSQSPSNKVTEKGKDVELRCDPISGHTALYWYRQSLGQGLEFLIYFQGNSAPDKSGLPSDRFSAERTGGSVSTLTIQRTQQEDSAVYLCASSSRAASGRYEQYFGPGTRLTVT.

The CDR3 DNA sequence: TGTGCCAGCAGTTTACCCAGGGGCCCAGGGACTGAAGCTTTCTTT. It encodes CASSLPRGPGTEAFF. V usage is TRBV28 and J usage is TRBJ1-1; the D gene is possibly TRBD1 (6 bases). CDR3 length: 15 residues. Germline lookup yields CDR1 MDHEN and CDR2 SYDVKM. Deletions cut 2 bases from V and 5 bases from J, with 15 bases between.

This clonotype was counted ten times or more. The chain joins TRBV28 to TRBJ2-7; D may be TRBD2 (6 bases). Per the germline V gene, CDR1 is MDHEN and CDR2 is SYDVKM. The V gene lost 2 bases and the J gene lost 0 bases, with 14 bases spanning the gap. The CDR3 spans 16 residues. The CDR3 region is CASSLRGIGGSYEQYV. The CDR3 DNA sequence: TGTGCCAGCAGTTTAAGAGGGATCGGGGGCTCCTACGAGCAGTACGTC.

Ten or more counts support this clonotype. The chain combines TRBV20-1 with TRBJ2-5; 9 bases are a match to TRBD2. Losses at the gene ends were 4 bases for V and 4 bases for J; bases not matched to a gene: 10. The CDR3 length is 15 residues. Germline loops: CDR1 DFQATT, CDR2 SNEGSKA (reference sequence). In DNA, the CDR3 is TGCAGTGCTATCAACTTTAGCGGGAGAAGAGAGACCCAGTACTTC. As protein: CSAINFSGRRETQYF.

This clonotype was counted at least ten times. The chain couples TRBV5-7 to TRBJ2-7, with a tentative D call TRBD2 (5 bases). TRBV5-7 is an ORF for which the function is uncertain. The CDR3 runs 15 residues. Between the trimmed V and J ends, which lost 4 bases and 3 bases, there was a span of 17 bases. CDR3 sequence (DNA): TGTGCCAGCAGCCCCGGACTCCCGGGTCACTACGAGCAGTACGTC. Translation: CASSPGLPGHYEQYV.

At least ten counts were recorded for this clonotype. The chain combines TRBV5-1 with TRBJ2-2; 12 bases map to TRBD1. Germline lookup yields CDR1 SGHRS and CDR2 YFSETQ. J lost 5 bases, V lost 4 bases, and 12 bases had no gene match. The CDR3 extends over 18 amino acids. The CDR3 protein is CASSKLPGTGGFTGELFF. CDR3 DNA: TGCGCCAGCAGCAAACTCCCCGGGACAGGGGGCTTTACCGGGGAGCTGTTTTTT. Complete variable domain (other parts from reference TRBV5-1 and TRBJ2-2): KAGVTQTPRYLIKTRGQQVTLSCSPISGHRSVSWYQQTPGQGLQFLFEYFSETQRNKGNFPGRFSGRQFSNSRSEMNVSTLELGDSALYLCASSKLPGTGGFTGELFFGEGSRLTVL.

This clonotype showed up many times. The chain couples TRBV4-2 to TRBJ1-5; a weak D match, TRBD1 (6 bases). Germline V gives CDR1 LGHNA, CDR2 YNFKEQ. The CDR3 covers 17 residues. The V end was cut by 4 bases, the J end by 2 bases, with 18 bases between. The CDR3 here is CASSLERDTRGNQPQHF. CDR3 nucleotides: TGTGCCAGCAGCCTCGAACGGGACACCCGGGGCAATCAGCCCCAGCATTTT.

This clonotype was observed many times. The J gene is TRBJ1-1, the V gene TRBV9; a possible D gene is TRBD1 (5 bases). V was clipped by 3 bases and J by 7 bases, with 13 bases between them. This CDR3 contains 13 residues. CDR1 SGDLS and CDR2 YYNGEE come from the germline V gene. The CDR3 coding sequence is TGTGCCAGCAGCGATGGGACGGGAGATGAAGCTTTCTTT. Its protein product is CASSDGTGDEAFF.

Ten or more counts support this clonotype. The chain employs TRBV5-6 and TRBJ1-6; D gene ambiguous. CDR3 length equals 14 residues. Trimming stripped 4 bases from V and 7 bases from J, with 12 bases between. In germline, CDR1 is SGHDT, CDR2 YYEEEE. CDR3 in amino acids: CASSQWTDNSPLHF. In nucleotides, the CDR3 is TGTGCCAGCAGCCAGTGGACTGACAATTCACCCCTCCACTTT.

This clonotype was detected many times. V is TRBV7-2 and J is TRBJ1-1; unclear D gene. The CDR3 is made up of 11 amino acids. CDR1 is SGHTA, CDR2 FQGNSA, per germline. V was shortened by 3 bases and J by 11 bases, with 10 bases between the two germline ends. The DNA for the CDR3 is TGTGCCAGCAGCTTGAGCTCAACGGCTTTCTTT. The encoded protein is CASSLSSTAFF. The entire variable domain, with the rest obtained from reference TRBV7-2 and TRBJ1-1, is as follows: GAGVSQSPSNKVTEKGKDVELRCDPISGHTALYWYRQSLGQGLEFLIYFQGNSAPDKSGLPSDRFSAERTGGSVSTLTIQRTQQEDSAVYLCASSLSSTAFFGQGTRLTVV.

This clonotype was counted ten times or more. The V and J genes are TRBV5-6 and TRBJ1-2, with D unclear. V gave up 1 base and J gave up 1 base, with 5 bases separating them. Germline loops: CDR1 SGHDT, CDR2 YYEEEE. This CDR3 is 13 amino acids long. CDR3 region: CASSLKLNYGYTF. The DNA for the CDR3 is TGTGCCAGCAGCTTGAAACTTAACTATGGCTACACCTTC.